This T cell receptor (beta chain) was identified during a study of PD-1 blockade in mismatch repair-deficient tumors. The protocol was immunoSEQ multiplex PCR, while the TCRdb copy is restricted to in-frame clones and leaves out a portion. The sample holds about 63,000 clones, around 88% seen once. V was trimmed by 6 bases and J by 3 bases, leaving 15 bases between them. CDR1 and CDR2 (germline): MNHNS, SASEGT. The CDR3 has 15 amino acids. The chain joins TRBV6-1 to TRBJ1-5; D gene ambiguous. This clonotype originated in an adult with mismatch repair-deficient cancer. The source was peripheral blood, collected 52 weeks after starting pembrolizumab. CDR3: CASRHGPRDNQPQHF. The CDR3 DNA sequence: TGTGCCAGCAGGCACGGGCCCCGGGACAATCAGCCCCAGCATTTT.